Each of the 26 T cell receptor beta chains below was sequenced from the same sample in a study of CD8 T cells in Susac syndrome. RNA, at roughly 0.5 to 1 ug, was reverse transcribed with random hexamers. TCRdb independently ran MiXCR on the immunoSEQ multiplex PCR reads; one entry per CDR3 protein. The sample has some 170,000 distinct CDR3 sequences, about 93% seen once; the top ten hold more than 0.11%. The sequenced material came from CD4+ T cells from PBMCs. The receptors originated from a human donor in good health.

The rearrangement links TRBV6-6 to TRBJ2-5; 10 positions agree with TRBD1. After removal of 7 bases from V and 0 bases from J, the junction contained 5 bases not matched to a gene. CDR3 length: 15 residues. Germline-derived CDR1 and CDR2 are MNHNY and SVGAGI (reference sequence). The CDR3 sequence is CASTLDRGHQETQYF. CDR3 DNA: TGTGCCAGCACCCTCGACAGGGGGCACCAAGAGACCCAGTACTTC.

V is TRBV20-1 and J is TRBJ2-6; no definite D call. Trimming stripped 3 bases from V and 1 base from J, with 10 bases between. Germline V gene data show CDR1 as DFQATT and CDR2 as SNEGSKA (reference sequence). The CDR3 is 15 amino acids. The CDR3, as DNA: TGCAGTGCTAGTGGCCCCCGGTCTGGGGCCAACGTCCTGACTTTC. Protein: CSASGPRSGANVLTF.

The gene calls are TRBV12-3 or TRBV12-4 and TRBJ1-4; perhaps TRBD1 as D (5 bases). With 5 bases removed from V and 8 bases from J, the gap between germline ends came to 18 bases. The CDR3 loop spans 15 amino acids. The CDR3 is CASSPPGAGREKLFF. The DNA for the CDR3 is TGTGCCAGCAGTCCCCCCGGTGCAGGGAGGGAAAAACTGTTTTTT.

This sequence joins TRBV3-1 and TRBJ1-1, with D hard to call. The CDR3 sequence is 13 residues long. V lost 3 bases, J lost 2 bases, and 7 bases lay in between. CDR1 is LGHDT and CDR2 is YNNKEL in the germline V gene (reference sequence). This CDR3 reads CASSHGFNTEAFF. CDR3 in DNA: TGTGCCAGCAGCCATGGATTCAACACTGAAGCTTTCTTT. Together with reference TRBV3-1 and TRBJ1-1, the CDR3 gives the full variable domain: DTAVSQTPKYLVTQMGNDKSIKCEQNLGHDTMYWYKQDSKKFLKIMFSYNNKELIINETVPNRFSPKSPDKAHLNLHINSLELGDSAVYFCASSHGFNTEAFFGQGTRLTVV.

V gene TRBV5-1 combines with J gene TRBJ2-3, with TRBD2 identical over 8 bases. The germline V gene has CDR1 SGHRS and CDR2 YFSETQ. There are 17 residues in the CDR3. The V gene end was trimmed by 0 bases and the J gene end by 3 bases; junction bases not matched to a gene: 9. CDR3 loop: CASSLVGSGDGTDTQYF. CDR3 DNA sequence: TGCGCCAGCAGCTTGGTCGGTAGCGGGGACGGGACAGATACGCAGTATTTT.

CDR3 DNA: TGCAGTGCTAGAAGTCAGCCGATGAACACTGAAGCTTTCTTT. This encodes CSARSQPMNTEAFF. The V gene is TRBV20-1, the J gene TRBJ1-1; D uncertain. The length of the CDR3 is 14 residues. Germline assignment: CDR1 DFQATT and CDR2 SNEGSKA (reference sequence). Trimming pared 2 bases from V and 0 bases from J, leaving 10 bases between.

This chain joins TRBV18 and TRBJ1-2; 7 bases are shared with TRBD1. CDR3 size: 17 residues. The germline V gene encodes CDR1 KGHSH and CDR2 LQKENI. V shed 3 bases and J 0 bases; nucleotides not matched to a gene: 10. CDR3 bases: TGTGCCAGCTCACCGTTAAACAGGGGAGGCACTAACTATGGCTACACCTTC. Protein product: CASSPLNRGGTNYGYTF.

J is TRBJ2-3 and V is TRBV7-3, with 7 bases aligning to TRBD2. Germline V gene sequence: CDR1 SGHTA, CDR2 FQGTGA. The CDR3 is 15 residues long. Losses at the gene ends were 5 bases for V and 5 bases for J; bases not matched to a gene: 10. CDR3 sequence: CASSLAGVLKDTQYF. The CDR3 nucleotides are TGTGCCAGCAGCCTGGCGGGGGTGCTTAAAGATACGCAGTATTTT. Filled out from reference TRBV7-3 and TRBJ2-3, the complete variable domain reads GAGVSQTPSNKVTEKGKYVELRCDPISGHTALYWYRQSLGQGPEFLIYFQGTGAADDSGLPNDRFFAVRPEGSVSTLKIQRTERGDSAVYLCASSLAGVLKDTQYFGPGTRLTVL.

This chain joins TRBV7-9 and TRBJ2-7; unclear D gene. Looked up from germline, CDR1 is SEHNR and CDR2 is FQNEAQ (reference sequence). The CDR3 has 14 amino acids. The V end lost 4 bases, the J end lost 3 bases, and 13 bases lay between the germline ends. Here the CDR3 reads CASSSHDGFYEQYF. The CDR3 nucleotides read TGTGCCAGCAGCTCCCATGACGGGTTCTACGAGCAGTACTTC.

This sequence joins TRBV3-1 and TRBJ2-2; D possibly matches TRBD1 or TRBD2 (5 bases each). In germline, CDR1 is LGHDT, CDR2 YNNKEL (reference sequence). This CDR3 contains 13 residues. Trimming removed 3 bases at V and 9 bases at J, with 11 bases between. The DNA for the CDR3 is TGTGCCAGCAGCCACCTCTGGGACCGGGAGCTGTTTTTT. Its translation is CASSHLWDRELFF.

The CDR3 DNA sequence: TGCGCCAGCAGCCAAGTTTTTAGCGGGGGGGCAACAGATACGCAGTATTTT. This translates into CASSQVFSGGATDTQYF. The rearrangement links TRBV4-1 to TRBJ2-3, with 11 bases that match TRBD2. The V gene's germline CDR1 is MGHRA and CDR2 YSYEKL. V lost 1 base to trimming and J lost 3 bases; unmatched junction nucleotides: 6. The CDR3 is made up of 17 amino acids.

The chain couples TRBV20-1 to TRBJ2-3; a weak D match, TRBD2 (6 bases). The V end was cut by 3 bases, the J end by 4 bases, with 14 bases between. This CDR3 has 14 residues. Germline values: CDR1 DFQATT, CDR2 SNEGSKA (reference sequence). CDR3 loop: CSASNRGGADTQYF. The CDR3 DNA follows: TGCAGTGCTAGCAACCGGGGCGGGGCAGATACGCAGTATTTT.

The CDR3 loop is CASIPPGGIDTQYF. In DNA, the CDR3 is TGTGCCAGCATTCCCCCAGGGGGGATAGATACGCAGTATTTT. V gene TRBV2 combines with J gene TRBJ2-3, with D perhaps matching TRBD1 (7 bases). Germline V gives CDR1 SNHLY, CDR2 FYNNEI. V was cut by 7 bases and J by 5 bases, with 16 bases left in between. The CDR3 contains 14 residues.

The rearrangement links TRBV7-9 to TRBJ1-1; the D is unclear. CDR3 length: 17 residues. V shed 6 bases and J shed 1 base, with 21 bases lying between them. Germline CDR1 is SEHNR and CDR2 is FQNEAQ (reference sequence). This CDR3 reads CASRPNLGSRPNTEAFF. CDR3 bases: TGTGCCAGCAGACCAAATCTGGGCAGCCGCCCGAACACTGAAGCTTTCTTT.

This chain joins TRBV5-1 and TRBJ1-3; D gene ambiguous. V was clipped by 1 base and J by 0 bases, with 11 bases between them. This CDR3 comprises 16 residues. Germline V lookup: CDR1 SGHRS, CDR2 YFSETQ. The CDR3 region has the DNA TGCGCCAGCAGCTTGACCTCGGGAAGCTCTGGAAACACCATATATTTT. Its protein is CASSLTSGSSGNTIYF.

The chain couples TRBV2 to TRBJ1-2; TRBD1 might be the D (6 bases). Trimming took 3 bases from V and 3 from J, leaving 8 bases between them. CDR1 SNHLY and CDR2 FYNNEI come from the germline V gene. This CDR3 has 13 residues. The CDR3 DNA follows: TGTGCCAGCAGTGAGGGGGGCTACTATGGCTACACCTTC. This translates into CASSEGGYYGYTF.

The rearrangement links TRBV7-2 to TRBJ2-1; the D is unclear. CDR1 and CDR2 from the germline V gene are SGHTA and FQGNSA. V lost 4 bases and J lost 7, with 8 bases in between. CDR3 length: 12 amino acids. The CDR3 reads CASSSARNEQFF. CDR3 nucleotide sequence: TGTGCCAGCAGCTCCGCGCGGAATGAGCAGTTCTTC.

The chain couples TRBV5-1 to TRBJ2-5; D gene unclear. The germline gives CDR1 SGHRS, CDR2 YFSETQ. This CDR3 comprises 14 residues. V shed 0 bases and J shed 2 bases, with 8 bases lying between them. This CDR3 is CASSLVEGQETQYF. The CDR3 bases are TGCGCCAGCAGCTTGGTTGAAGGGCAAGAGACCCAGTACTTC. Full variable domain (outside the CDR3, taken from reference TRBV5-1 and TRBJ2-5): KAGVTQTPRYLIKTRGQQVTLSCSPISGHRSVSWYQQTPGQGLQFLFEYFSETQRNKGNFPGRFSGRQFSNSRSEMNVSTLELGDSALYLCASSLVEGQETQYFGPGTRLLVL.

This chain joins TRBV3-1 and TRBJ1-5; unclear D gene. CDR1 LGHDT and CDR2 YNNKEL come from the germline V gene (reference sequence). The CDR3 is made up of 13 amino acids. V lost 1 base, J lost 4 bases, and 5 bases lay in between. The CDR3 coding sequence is TGTGCCAGCAGCCAAGGAGAAAATCAGCCCCAGCATTTT. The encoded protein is CASSQGENQPQHF.

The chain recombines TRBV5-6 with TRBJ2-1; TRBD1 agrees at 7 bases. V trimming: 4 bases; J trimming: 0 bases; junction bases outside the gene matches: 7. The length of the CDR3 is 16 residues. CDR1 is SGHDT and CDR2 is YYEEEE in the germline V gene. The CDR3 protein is CASSRWYRGSYNEQFF. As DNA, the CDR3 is TGTGCCAGCAGCCGATGGTACAGGGGCTCCTACAATGAGCAGTTCTTC.

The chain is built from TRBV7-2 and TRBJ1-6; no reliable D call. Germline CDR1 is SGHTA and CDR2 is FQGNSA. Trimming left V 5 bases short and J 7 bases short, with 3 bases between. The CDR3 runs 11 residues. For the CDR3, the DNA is TGTGCCAGCAGCCGAAATTCACCCCTCCACTTT. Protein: CASSRNSPLHF.

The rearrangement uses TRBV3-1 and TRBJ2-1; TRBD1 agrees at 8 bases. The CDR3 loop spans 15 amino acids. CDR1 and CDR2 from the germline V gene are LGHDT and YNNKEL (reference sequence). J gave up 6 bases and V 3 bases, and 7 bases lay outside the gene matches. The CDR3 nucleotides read TGTGCCAGCAGCCACCGACAGGGGATAGCCAATGAGCAGTTCTTC. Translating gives CASSHRQGIANEQFF.

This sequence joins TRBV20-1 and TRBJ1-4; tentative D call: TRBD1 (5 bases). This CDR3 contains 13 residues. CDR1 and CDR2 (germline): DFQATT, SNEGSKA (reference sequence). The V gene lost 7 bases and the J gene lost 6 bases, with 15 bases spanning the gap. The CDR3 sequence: CSVWDGIDEKLFF. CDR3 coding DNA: TGCAGTGTATGGGACGGGATTGATGAAAAACTGTTTTTT.

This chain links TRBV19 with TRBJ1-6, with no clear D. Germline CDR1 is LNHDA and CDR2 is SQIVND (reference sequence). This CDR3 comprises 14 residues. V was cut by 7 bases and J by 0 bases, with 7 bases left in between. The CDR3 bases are TGTGCCAGTACTCGGAGCTCCTATAATTCACCCCTCCACTTT. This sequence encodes CASTRSSYNSPLHF.

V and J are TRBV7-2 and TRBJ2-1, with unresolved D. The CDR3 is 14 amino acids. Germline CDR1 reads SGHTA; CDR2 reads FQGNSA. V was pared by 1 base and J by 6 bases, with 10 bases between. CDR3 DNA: TGTGCCAGCAGCTTAGTACGTTACAGCAATGAGCAGTTCTTC. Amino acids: CASSLVRYSNEQFF. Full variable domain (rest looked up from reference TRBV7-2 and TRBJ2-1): GAGVSQSPSNKVTEKGKDVELRCDPISGHTALYWYRQSLGQGLEFLIYFQGNSAPDKSGLPSDRFSAERTGGSVSTLTIQRTQQEDSAVYLCASSLVRYSNEQFFGPGTRLTVL.

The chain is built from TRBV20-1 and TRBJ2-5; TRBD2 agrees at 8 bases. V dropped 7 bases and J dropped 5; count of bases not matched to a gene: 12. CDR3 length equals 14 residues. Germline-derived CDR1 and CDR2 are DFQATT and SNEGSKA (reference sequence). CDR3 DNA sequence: TGCAGTGGAGCGGGGGCTAACTTTCTGGAGACCCAGTACTTC. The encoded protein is CSGAGANFLETQYF.